A selection of T cell receptor beta chains follows, all from one sample in a study of T cells in Graves' hyperthyroidism and ophthalmopathy. TCRdb reprocessed the multiplex PCR reads via MiXCR and lists one record per CDR3 protein. In the table there are approximately 300,000 distinct CDR3 sequences, less than 20% of which are singletons. Sequencing was done on a sample of blood. The receptors were sampled from a man aged 45 to 65 with Graves' ophthalmopathy. Both conserved end residues are part of each CDR3. A D gene is named only where the DNA matches it firmly. Clone size is stated in some rows and not others, as once, few, many or a class when expanded.

d_gene	v_gene	j_gene	abundance	CDR3nt	CDR3aa
NA	TRBV29-1	TRBJ2-2	few	TGCAGCGTCCAGGGGCGCGGGACCGGGGAGCTGTTTTTT	CSVQGRGTGELFF
TRBD2	TRBV20-1	TRBJ2-7	many	TGCAGTGCCCCAAGCGGGAGGGCCTCCTACGAGCAGTACTTC	CSAPSGRASYEQYF
NA	TRBV6-1	TRBJ1-5	many	TGTGCCAGCAGCCCCGAGAGGAGTCAGCCCCAGCATTTT	CASSPERSQPQHF
NA	TRBV11-2	TRBJ1-1	many	TGTGCCAGCAGCTTCCAAGGAACTGAAGCTTTCTTT	CASSFQGTEAFF
TRBD2	TRBV6-1	TRBJ2-1	NA	TGTGCCAGCAGTCCCTGGCGGGAGGAGAAAAATGAGCAGTTCTTC	CASSPWREEKNEQFF
NA	TRBV15	TRBJ1-4	NA	TGTGCCACCAGCAGAGCCCCTAAGGATGAAAAACTGTTTTTT	CATSRAPKDEKLFF
NA	TRBV6-1	TRBJ2-7	few	TGTGCCAGCAGTGAAGCGAGGATGTCCGAGCAGTACTTC	CASSEARMSEQYF
TRBD2	TRBV2	TRBJ2-1	NA	TGTGCCAGCAGTGAACTAGCGGGAGGTGACAATGAGCAGTTCTTC	CASSELAGGDNEQFF
TRBD2	TRBV20-1	TRBJ2-3	many	TGCAGTGCCACACCTCAAGCGGGATGGACAGATACGCAGTATTTT	CSATPQAGWTDTQYF
TRBD1	TRBV2	TRBJ1-1	NA	TGTGCCAGCAGCTTATCAGGGGGTCACACTGAAGCTTTCTTT	CASSLSGGHTEAFF
TRBD2	TRBV3-1	TRBJ2-1	few	TGTGCCAGCAGCCGTGGGGGTAGCGGGAGGAATTTCAATGAGCAGTTCTTC	CASSRGGSGRNFNEQFF
TRBD1	TRBV7-9	TRBJ1-1	NA	TGTGCCAGCAGCGTGGGACAGGGGGCGCGAGCTTTCTTT	CASSVGQGARAFF
NA	TRBV10-1	TRBJ2-3	few	TGCGCCAGCAGTGAGTCGGGAGTCACTGATACGCAGTATTTT	CASSESGVTDTQYF
NA	TRBV6-1	TRBJ1-1	few	TGTGCCAGCAGCCGCAGGGGAACTGAAGCTTTCTTT	CASSRRGTEAFF
NA	TRBV7-9	TRBJ2-3	many	TGTGCCAGCACCCAGACCCAGTCGGGAGATACGCAGTATTTT	CASTQTQSGDTQYF
NA	TRBV12-3/TRBV12-4	TRBJ2-1	once	TGTGCCAGCAGCCAGCCAAACAATGAGCAGTTCTTC	CASSQPNNEQFF
TRBD1	TRBV9	TRBJ2-2	many	TGTGCCAGCAGCCCCGGGGACAGTCTTACCGGGGAGCTGTTTTTT	CASSPGDSLTGELFF
TRBD1	TRBV15	TRBJ2-3	few	TGTGCCACCAGCAGGAGAGGGACAGAAGGCACAGATACGCAGTATTTT	CATSRRGTEGTDTQYF
TRBD2	TRBV7-2	TRBJ2-7	few	TGTGCCAGCAGCCTCCGGGAGGGGGGCTACGAGCAGTACTTC	CASSLREGGYEQYF
TRBD1	TRBV5-1	TRBJ2-1	many	TGCGCCAGCAGCTCAGGGGGACAGGTTACCTACAATGAGCAGTTCTTC	CASSSGGQVTYNEQFF
NA	TRBV2	TRBJ2-5	many	TGTGCCAGCACTAAGGATCTTGGAGAGACCCAGTACTTC	CASTKDLGETQYF
NA	TRBV6-1	TRBJ1-1	NA	TGTGCCAGCAGCTCCTGGGAGAACACTGAAGCTTTCTTT	CASSSWENTEAFF
NA	TRBV4-2	TRBJ1-6	NA	TGTGCCAGCAGCCAAGATTTTGGCCCTACGGACCTTTCACCCCTCCACTTT	CASSQDFGPTDLSPLHF
NA	TRBV28	TRBJ1-4	few	TGTGCCAGCAGTCCGGCACGAGTGAGCGAAAAACTGTTTTTT	CASSPARVSEKLFF
TRBD2	TRBV20-1	TRBJ2-3	many	TGCAGTGCTAGGTCCGGGACTAGCGGGAGGGTAGATACGCAGTATTTT	CSARSGTSGRVDTQYF
NA	TRBV14	TRBJ1-2	many	TGTGCCAGCAGGGCAGGCTACGACTATGGCTACACCTTC	CASRAGYDYGYTF
NA	TRBV19	TRBJ1-2	few	TGTGCCAGTAAGGCGGATACCTCTAACTATGGCTACACCTTC	CASKADTSNYGYTF
TRBD2	TRBV9	TRBJ2-5	once	TGTGCCAGCAGCTCGCTAGCGGAGGGAGAGACCCAGTACTTC	CASSSLAEGETQYF
NA	TRBV19	TRBJ2-1	few	TGTGCCAGTAGTATAGGAGGGTCCTTCACCAATGAGCAGTTCTTC	CASSIGGSFTNEQFF
TRBD1	TRBV29-1	TRBJ2-3	NA	TGCAGCGTTGCCCCAGGACAGGGCGGCACAGATACGCAGTATTTT	CSVAPGQGGTDTQYF
TRBD2	TRBV20-1	TRBJ2-2	NA	TGCAGTGCCCCGGCGGGCGGGAGGGGGCAGGGCGGGGAGCTGTTTTTT	CSAPAGGRGQGGELFF
TRBD2	TRBV28	TRBJ2-7	few	TGTGCCAGCAGGACTGTAGCGGGAGGTCCATCCTACGAGCAGTACTTC	CASRTVAGGPSYEQYF
NA	TRBV12-3/TRBV12-4	TRBJ2-3	few	TGTGCCAGCAGTTTATGGGGTAGCAGTAGCACAGATACGCAGTATTTT	CASSLWGSSSTDTQYF
TRBD2	TRBV12-3/TRBV12-4	TRBJ2-7	few	TGTGCCAGCAGCCTTTGGGGGACTAGCGGCGAGCAGTACTTC	CASSLWGTSGEQYF
TRBD2	TRBV2	TRBJ2-2	NA	TGTGCCAGCAGGGTAGCGGGAGGGCAGGTCGGGGAGCTGTTTTTT	CASRVAGGQVGELFF
NA	TRBV5-1	TRBJ2-1	many	TGCGCCAGCAGCGGGGACAGGGGTCTAGCGGGAGCATCGAATGAGCAGTTCTTC	CASSGDRGLAGASNEQFF
NA	TRBV4-1	TRBJ2-5	NA	TGCGCCAGCAGCCCGGCCCCCCGAGGGGAGACCCAGTACTTC	CASSPAPRGETQYF
NA	TRBV12-3/TRBV12-4	TRBJ2-3	many	TGTGCCAGCAAGGGTATTTCTAGCACAGATACGCAGTATTTT	CASKGISSTDTQYF
TRBD1	TRBV27	TRBJ2-1	NA	TGTGCCAGCAGTCTTCATTCCGGGACAGGGCCCTACAATGAGCAGTTCTTC	CASSLHSGTGPYNEQFF